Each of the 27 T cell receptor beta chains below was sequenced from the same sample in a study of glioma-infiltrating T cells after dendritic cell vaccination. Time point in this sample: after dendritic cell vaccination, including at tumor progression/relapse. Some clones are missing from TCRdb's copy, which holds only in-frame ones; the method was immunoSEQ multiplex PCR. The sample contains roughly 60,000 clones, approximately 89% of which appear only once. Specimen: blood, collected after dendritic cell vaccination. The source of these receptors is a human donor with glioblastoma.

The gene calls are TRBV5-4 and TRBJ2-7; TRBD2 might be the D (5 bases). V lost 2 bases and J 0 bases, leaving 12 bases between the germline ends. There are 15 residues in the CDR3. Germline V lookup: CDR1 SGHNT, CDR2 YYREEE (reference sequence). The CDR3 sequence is CASSFLAGSSYEQYF. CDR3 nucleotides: TGTGCCAGCAGCTTTTTGGCGGGTTCCTCCTACGAGCAGTACTTC. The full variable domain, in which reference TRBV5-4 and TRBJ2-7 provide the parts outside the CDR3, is ETGVTQSPTHLIKTRGQQVTLRCSSQSGHNTVSWYQQALGQGPQFIFQYYREEENGRGNFPPRFSGLQFPNYSSELNVNALELDDSALYLCASSFLAGSSYEQYFGPGTRLTVT.

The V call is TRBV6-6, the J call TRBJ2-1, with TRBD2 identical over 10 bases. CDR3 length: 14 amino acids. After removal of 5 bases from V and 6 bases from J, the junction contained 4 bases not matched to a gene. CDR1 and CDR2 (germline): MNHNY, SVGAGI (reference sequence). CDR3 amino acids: CASSSGGAINEQFF. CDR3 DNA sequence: TGTGCCAGCAGTAGCGGGGGGGCCATCAATGAGCAGTTCTTC.

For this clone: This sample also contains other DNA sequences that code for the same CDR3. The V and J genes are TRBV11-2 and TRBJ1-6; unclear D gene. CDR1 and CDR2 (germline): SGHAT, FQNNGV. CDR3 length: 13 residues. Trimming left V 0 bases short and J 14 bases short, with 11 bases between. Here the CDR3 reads CASSLETAGALHF. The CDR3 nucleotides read TGTGCCAGCAGCTTAGAGACCGCGGGAGCCCTCCACTTT.

This chain's CDR3 is CASSVGTGQGSYEQYF. As DNA, the CDR3 is TGTGCCAGCAGCGTGGGGACGGGACAGGGTTCCTACGAGCAGTACTTC. The V gene is TRBV9, the J gene TRBJ2-7; 9 bases align to TRBD1. Unmatched junction bases numbered 7, after V lost 2 bases and J lost 1 base. This CDR3 region has 16 residues. Per germline, CDR1 SGDLS and CDR2 YYNGEE.

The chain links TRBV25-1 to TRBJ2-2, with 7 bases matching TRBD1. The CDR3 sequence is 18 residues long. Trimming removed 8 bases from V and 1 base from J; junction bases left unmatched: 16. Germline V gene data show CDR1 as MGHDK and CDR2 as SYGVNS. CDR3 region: CASAPRTGTVKNTGELFF. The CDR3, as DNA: TGTGCCAGCGCACCAAGAACCGGGACAGTTAAGAACACCGGGGAGCTGTTTTTT.

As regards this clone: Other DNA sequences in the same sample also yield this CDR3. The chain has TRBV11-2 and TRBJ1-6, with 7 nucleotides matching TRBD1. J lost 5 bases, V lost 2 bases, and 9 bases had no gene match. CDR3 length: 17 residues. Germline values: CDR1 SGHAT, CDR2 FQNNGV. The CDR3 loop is CASSLTPQGWNNSPLHF. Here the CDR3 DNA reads TGTGCCAGCAGCTTAACCCCACAGGGGTGGAATAATTCACCCCTCCACTTT.

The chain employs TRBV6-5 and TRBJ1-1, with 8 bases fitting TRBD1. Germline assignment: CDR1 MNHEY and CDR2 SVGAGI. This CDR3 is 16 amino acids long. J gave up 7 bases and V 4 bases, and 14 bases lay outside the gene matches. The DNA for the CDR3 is TGTGCCAGCAGTTCGAATCAGGACAGGGATGCAATTGAAGCTTTCTTT. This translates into CASSSNQDRDAIEAFF.

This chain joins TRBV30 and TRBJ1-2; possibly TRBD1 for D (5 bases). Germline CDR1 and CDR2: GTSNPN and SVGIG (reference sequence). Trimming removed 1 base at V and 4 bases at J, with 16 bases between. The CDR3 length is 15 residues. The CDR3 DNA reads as TGTGCCTGGAGTGCACAAGAGGTGGGGGGCTATGGCTACACCTTC. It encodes CAWSAQEVGGYGYTF. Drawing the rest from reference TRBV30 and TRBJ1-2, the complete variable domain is SQTIHQWPATLVQPVGSPLSLECTVEGTSNPNLYWYRQAAGRGLQLLFYSVGIGQISSEVPQNLSASRPQDRQFILSSKKLLLSDSGFYLCAWSAQEVGGYGYTFGSGTRLTVV.

CDR3 bases: TGTGCCAGTAGTAAGGGATTGCCCGGGACAGGGTCCTACGAGCAGTACTTC. The encoded protein is CASSKGLPGTGSYEQYF. The V call is TRBV19, the J call TRBJ2-7; 9 bases match TRBD1. The V gene's germline CDR1 is LNHDA and CDR2 SQIVND (reference sequence). The V segment lost 4 bases and the J segment 1 base; nucleotides outside the gene matches: 11. The CDR3 sequence is 17 residues long.

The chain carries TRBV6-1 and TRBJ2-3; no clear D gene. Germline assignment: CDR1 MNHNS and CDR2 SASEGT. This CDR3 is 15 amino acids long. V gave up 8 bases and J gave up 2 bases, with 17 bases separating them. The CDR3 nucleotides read TGTGCCAGCCGCAGAAGTACCACGTACACAGATACGCAGTATTTT. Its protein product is CASRRSTTYTDTQYF.

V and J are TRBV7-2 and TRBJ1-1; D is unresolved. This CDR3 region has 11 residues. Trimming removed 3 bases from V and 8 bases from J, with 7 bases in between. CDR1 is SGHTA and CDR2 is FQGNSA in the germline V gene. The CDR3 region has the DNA TGTGCCAGCAGCTTTAAGACAGAAGCTTTCTTT. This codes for CASSFKTEAFF.

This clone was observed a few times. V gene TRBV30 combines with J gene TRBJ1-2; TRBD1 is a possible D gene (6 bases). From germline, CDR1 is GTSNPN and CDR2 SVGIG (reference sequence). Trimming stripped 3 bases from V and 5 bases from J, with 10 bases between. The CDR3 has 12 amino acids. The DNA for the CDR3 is TGTGCCTGGAGGCCAGGGGAGTATGGCTACACCTTC. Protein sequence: CAWRPGEYGYTF.

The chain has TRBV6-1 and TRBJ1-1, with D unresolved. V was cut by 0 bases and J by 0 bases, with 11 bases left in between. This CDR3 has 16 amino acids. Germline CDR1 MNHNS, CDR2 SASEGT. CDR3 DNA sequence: TGTGCCAGCAGTGAAGCGCTCCGCGCCCTGAACACTGAAGCTTTCTTT. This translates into CASSEALRALNTEAFF.

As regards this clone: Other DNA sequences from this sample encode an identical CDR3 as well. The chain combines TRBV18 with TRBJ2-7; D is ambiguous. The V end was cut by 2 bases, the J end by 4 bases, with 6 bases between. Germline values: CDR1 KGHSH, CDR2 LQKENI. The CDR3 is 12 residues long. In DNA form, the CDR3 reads TGTGCCAGCTCACCAACAGAATACGAGCAGTACTTC. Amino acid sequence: CASSPTEYEQYF.

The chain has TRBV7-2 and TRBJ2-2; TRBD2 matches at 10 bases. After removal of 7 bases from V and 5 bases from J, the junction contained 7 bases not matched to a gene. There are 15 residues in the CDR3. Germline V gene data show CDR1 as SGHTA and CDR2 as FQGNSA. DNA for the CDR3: TGTGCCAGCACTCGATTAGCGGGGGGAACCGGGGAGCTGTTTTTT. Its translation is CASTRLAGGTGELFF.

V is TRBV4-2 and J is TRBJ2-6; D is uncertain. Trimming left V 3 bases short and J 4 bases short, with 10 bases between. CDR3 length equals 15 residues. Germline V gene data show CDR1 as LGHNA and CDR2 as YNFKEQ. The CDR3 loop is CASSQLLEGANVLTF. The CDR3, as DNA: TGTGCCAGCAGCCAGCTACTTGAAGGGGCCAACGTCCTGACTTTC.

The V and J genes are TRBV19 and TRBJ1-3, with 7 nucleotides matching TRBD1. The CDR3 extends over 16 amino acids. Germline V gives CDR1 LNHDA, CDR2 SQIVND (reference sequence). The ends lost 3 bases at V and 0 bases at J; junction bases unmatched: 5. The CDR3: CASSISDRSSGNTIYF. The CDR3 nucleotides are TGTGCCAGTAGTATCTCGGACAGGAGCTCTGGAAACACCATATATTTT.

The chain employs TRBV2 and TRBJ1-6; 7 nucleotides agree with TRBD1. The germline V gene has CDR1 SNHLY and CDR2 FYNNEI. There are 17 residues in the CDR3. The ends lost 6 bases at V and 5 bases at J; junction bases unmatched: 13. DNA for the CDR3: TGTGCCAGCAGGCTCTTTCCGGGACAGAGAAATAATTCACCCCTCCACTTT. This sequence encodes CASRLFPGQRNNSPLHF.

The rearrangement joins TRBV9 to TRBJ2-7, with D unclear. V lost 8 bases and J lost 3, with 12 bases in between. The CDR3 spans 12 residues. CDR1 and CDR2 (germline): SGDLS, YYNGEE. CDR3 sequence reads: CASGTGSYEQYF. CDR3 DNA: TGTGCCAGTGGTACTGGTAGCTACGAGCAGTACTTC.

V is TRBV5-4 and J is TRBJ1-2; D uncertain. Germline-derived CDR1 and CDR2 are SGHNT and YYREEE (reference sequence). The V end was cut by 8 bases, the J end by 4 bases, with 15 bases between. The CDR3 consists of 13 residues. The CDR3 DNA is TGTGCCAGTTCTCGACGGGAATCCTATGGCTACACCTTC. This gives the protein CASSRRESYGYTF.

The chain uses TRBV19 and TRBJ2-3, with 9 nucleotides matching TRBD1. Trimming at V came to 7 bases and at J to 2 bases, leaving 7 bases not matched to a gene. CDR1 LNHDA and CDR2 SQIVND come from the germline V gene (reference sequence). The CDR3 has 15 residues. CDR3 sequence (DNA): TGTGCCAGTACCCTGACAGGGGGTGTCACAGATACGCAGTATTTT. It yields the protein CASTLTGGVTDTQYF.

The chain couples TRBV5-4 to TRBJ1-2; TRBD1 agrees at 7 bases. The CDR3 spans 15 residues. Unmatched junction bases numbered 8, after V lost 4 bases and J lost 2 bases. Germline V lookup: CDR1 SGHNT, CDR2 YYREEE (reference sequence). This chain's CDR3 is CASSQERTGNYGYTF. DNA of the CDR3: TGTGCCAGCAGCCAAGAACGGACAGGAAACTATGGCTACACCTTC. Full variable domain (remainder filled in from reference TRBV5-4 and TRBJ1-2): ETGVTQSPTHLIKTRGQQVTLRCSSQSGHNTVSWYQQALGQGPQFIFQYYREEENGRGNFPPRFSGLQFPNYSSELNVNALELDDSALYLCASSQERTGNYGYTFGSGTRLTVV.

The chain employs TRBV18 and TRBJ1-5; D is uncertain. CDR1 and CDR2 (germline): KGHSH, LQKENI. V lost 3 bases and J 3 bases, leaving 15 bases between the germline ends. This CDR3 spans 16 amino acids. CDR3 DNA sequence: TGTGCCAGCTCACCTCCCGGGGAAAGGGACAATCAGCCCCAGCATTTT. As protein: CASSPPGERDNQPQHF.

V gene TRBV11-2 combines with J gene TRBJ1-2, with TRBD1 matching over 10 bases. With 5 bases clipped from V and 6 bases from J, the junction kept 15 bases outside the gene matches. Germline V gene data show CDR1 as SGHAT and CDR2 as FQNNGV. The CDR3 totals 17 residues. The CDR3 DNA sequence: TGTGCCAGCAGCCGCACACCGACCGGGACAGGGGAGCATGGCTACACCTTC. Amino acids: CASSRTPTGTGEHGYTF.

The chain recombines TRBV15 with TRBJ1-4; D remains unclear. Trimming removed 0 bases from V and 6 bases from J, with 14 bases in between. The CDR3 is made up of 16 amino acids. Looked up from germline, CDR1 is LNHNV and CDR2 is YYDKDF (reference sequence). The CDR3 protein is CATSRDDLGRHEKLFF. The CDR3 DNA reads TGTGCCACCAGCAGAGATGACCTCGGGAGGCATGAAAAACTGTTTTTT.

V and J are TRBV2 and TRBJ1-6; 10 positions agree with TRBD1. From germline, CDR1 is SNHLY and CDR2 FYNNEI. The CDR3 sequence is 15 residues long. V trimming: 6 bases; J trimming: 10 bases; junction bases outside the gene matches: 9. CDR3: CASRREGTGVSPLHF. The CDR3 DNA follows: TGTGCCAGCAGAAGGGAAGGGACAGGGGTATCACCCCTCCACTTT.

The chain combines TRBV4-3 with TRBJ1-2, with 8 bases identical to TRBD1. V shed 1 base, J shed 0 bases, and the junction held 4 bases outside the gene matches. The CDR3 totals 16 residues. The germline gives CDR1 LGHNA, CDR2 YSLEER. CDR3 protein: CASSQAGGNSNYGYTF. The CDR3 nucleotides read TGCGCCAGCAGCCAAGCAGGGGGCAACTCTAACTATGGCTACACCTTC.